This TCR beta chain was captured in a study of blood T cell repertoires in COVID-19. Study context: Collection of acute and convalescent COVID-19 samples took place in the United States, Italy and Spain. PBMCs, B-cell-depleted T cells, or T cells were the source of the cDNA or gDNA that made up the material.

The authors' processing: Estimation of nucleated cell counts was performed using reference gene primer amplification. TCRdb's table, derived via immunoSEQ multiplex PCR, lists solely in-frame clones and lacks some. V, J and clone size were drawn from that table, and D and trimming were deduced from the DNA. The sample consists of about 140,000 clones, around three quarters of them appearing once. Notes on this clone: Other DNA sequences in this sample translate to the same CDR3.

This CDR3 is 14 amino acids long. V lost 4 bases and J 2 bases, leaving 9 bases between the germline ends. The V gene's germline CDR1 is SGHRS and CDR2 YFSETQ. The source material was peripheral blood. This chain uses TRBV5-1 with TRBJ1-4, with D perhaps matching TRBD1 (5 bases). The receptor comes from a man aged 55-75 years with acute or convalescent COVID-19. The CDR3 coding sequence is TGCGCCAGCAGCCCGGGGGGGACTAATGAAAAACTGTTTTTT. The encoded protein is CASSPGGTNEKLFF.